This T cell receptor beta chain emerged from a study of blood T cells in healthy people across ages. This CDR3 has 14 amino acids. Germline values: CDR1 DFQATT, CDR2 SNEGSKA (reference sequence). A second roughly 6 to 12 cycle PCR used barcoded and J-beta primers. Researchers report that a template-switch adaptor with 12 random nucleotides tagged each cDNA molecule. Each CDR3 protein gets one entry after TCRdb re-called the 5' RACE reads with MiXCR. Of approximately 800,000 distinct CDR3 sequences listed, more than 50% are singletons. This clonotype was found a few times. The gene calls are TRBV20-1 and TRBJ1-6; 10 nucleotides match TRBD1. The sequence came from a man aged 35-49 years in good health. What was sequenced was blood. Here the CDR3 reads CSVMLGQGNSPLHF. The CDR3 bases are TGCAGCGTAATGTTGGGACAGGGGAATTCACCCCTCCACTTT.